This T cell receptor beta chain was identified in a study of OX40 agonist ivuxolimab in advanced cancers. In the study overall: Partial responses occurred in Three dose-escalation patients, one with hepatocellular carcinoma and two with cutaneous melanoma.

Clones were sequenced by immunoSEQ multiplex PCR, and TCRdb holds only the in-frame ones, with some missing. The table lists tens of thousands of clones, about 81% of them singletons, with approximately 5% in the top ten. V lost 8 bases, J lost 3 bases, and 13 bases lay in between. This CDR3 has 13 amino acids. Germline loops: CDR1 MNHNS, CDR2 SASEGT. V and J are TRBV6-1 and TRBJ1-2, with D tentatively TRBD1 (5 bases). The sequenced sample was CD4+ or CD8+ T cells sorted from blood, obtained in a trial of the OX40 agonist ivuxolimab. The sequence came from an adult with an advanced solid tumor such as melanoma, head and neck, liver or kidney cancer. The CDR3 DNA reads TGTGCCAGCGATTGGCGGGGGGACTATGGCTACACCTTC. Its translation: CASDWRGDYGYTF.